This record concerns one TCR beta chain sequence. Researchers partitioned CD4+ cells into CD45RA+ naive and CD45RA-negative memory subsets. The sample is drawn from a study of shared clonotypes between healthy human individuals. The wider study: The plates for each donor numbered three CD4 naive, three CD4 memory, two CD8 naive and one CD8 memory.

Germline CDR1 MDHEN, CDR2 SYDVKM. J gave up 5 bases and V 6 bases, and 4 bases lay outside the gene matches. The CDR3 sequence is 13 residues long. A deep-level run was used for the assay. The DNA input per sorted-subset replicate PCR was roughly 0.2 ug, corresponding to 25,000 to 35,000 T cell genomes. The data were produced by immunoSEQ multiplex PCR, yet TCRdb's version contains in-frame clones alone and is incomplete. The sample shows 1,500,000 or so clones, approximately 98.5% of them seen only once. Sequencing used naive CD4+ T cells sorted from blood. Subset of the sample: CD45RA+ positively selected. The sequence came from a man aged 25-40 years in good health. This chain uses TRBV28 with TRBJ2-5; TRBD2 matches at 9 bases. CDR3 in amino acids: CASRGGRAETQYF. The CDR3 nucleotides read TGTGCCAGCAGGGGCGGGAGGGCGGAGACCCAGTACTTC. The whole variable domain, filled in from reference TRBV28 and TRBJ2-5, reads DVKVTQSSRYLVKRTGEKVFLECVQDMDHENMFWYRQDPGLGLRLIYFSYDVKMKEKGDIPEGYSVSREKKERFSLILESASTNQTSMYLCASRGGRAETQYFGPGTRLLVL.